This T cell receptor beta chain was identified in a study of blood T cells in healthy people across ages. Every sample had a minimum of 6.5 million PBMCs isolated. Next came a second PCR, run for about 7 to 12 cycles, which used a sample-barcoded 5' primer along with a J-beta primer mix. In TCRdb, the 5' RACE reads were re-called with MiXCR into one record per CDR3 protein. The sample contains about 1,400,000 distinct CDR3 sequences, about 40% of which appear only once. This clonotype was detected a few times. Germline assignment: CDR1 MGHRA and CDR2 YSYEKL. V lost 3 bases to trimming and J lost 3 bases, with 9 bases between them. The CDR3 has 13 amino acids.

The rearrangement links TRBV4-1 to TRBJ2-7; no definite D call. What was sequenced was blood. This receptor was taken from a woman younger than 30 in good health. For the CDR3, the DNA is TGCGCCAGCAGCCACAAGGTCAGCTACGAGCAGTACTTC. Its protein is CASSHKVSYEQYF.